The T cell receptor beta chain under discussion was sequenced for a study of cytomegalovirus exposure and HLA in healthy donors. Study conclusions and caveats: It was only CMV serostatus that was available as immune exposure information. In a later analysis, TCR beta V- and J-gene trimming showed a link to a missense DCLRE1C variant.

The CDR3 spans 16 residues. Germline CDR1 SGHTS, CDR2 YDEGEE. The V gene lost 4 bases and the J gene lost 3 bases, with 16 bases spanning the gap. Amplification used 60 Vbeta primers and 13 Jbeta primers. Method: immunoSEQ multiplex PCR; TCRdb's copy keeps in-frame clones and lacks some. The sample records over 100,000 clones, approximately 70% being singletons. Regarding this clone: Antigen unknown.

The TCR originated in a man younger than 45 in good health and CMV-seropositive. The gene calls are TRBV5-8 and TRBJ2-2; TRBD2 might be the D (6 bases). Material: PBMCs. CDR3 region: CASSHGGGIYTGELFF. For the CDR3, the DNA is TGTGCCAGCAGCCACGGTGGGGGGATTTACACCGGGGAGCTGTTTTTT. The full variable domain, with the rest looked up from reference TRBV5-8 and TRBJ2-2, is EAGVTQSPTHLIKTRGQQATLRCSPISGHTSVYWYQQALGLGLQFLLWYDEGEERNRGNFPPRFSGRQFPNYSSELNVNALELEDSALYLCASSHGGGIYTGELFFGEGSRLTVL.